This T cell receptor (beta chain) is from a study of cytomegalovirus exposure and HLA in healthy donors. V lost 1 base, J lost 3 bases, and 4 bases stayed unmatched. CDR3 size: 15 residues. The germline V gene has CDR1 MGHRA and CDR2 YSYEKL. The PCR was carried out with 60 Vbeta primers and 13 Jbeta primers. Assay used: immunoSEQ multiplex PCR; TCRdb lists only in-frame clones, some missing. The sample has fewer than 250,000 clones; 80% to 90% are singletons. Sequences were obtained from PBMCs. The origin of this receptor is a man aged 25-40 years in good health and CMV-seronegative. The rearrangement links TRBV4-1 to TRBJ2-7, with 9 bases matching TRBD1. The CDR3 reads CASSQVPGQGYEQYF. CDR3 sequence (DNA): TGCGCCAGCAGCCAAGTACCGGGACAGGGCTACGAGCAGTACTTC.